These 17 T cell receptor beta chains came from one sample sequenced in a study of tumor and adjacent non-tumor tissue in lung cancer. The template was RNA from unsorted bulk tissue. Distant lung tissue was collected more than 3 cm away from the tumor edge. Three rounds of nested PCR, following a modified ARM-PCR protocol, produced the TCRbeta library. MiXCR, run by TCRdb on the multiplex PCR reads, gives a single entry per CDR3 protein. The repertoire holds some 80,000 distinct CDR3 sequences, with around 76% as singletons. The sequenced sample was distant non-tumor lung tissue. These receptors originate from a woman aged 50 to 60 with non-small cell lung cancer.

To note about this clonotype: The final CDR3 position lacks the conserved phenylalanine or tryptophan, pointing to a likely read error. The chain has TRBV20-1 and TRBJ2-4, with D uncertain. V was cut by 0 bases and J by 5 bases, with 8 bases left in between. CDR3 size: 13 residues. Germline V gives CDR1 DFQATT, CDR2 SNEGSKA (reference sequence). This CDR3 reads CSARDRGENIQYL. The CDR3 nucleotides read TGCAGTGCTAGAGATCGTGGCGAAAACATTCAGTACCTC.

In regard to this clonotype: The junction departs from the called germline gene at one end, perhaps through a read error. The chain carries TRBV10-1 and TRBJ2-7; D is ambiguous. Germline CDR1 and CDR2: WNHNN and SYGVQD (reference sequence). This CDR3 is built from 16 residues. The chain's CDR3 is CTSSESTLPGPYEQYF. DNA for the CDR3: TGCACCAGTAGTGAGTCAACCCTCCCGGGTCCCTACGAGCAGTACTTC.

With regard to this clonotype: The CDR3 ends on some other residue instead of the conserved phenylalanine or tryptophan, so this is likely a read error. Because the CDR3's place on the DNA is in doubt, the DNA is left out and the CDR3 is given as listed by TCRdb. This chain connects TRBV11-1 to TRBJ1-1; the table's D call, TRBD1, was not checked against the DNA. Including both end residues, the CDR3 is 13 amino acids long. The germline V gene encodes CDR1 SGHAT and CDR2 FQDESV (reference sequence). The CDR3 loop reads CASSLQGDTEAIY.

There are a few counts of this clonotype. This sequence joins TRBV30 and TRBJ1-1, with D perhaps matching TRBD1 (5 bases). The V gene's germline CDR1 is GTSNPN and CDR2 SVGIG (reference sequence). The germline V and J ends were trimmed by 2 bases and 2 bases, with 12 bases remaining between them. The CDR3 sequence is 14 residues long. The CDR3 DNA follows: TGTGCCTGGAGTAGGAGACAGCCCAACACTGAAGCTTTCTTT. This codes for CAWSRRQPNTEAFF.

This clonotype was seen many times. This chain uses TRBV30 with TRBJ1-2; a possible D gene is TRBD1 (6 bases). The CDR3 spans 11 residues. Deletions cut 5 bases from V and 10 bases from J, with 14 bases between. Germline CDR1 reads GTSNPN; CDR2 reads SVGIG (reference sequence). CDR3 bases: TGTGCCTGGGCCCGGACAGAAGCCTACACCTTC. Its protein product is CAWARTEAYTF. Supplemented by reference TRBV30 and TRBJ1-2, the full variable domain reads SQTIHQWPATLVQPVGSPLSLECTVEGTSNPNLYWYRQAAGRGLQLLFYSVGIGQISSEVPQNLSASRPQDRQFILSSKKLLLSDSGFYLCAWARTEAYTFGSGTRLTVV.

Regarding this clonotype: This likely comes from a read error, as the CDR3 has no conserved phenylalanine or tryptophan at its end. This chain uses TRBV6-1 with TRBJ2-1; D is unclear. Germline V gives CDR1 MNHNS, CDR2 SASEGT. The length of the CDR3 is 14 residues. V lost 2 bases, J lost 0 bases, and 5 bases lay in between. In DNA form, the CDR3 reads TGTGCCAGCAGTGAACTCGACTCCTACAATGAGCAGTTCCTC. Protein product: CASSELDSYNEQFL.

Note on this clonotype: The conserved closing phenylalanine or tryptophan is absent in this CDR3, likely reflecting a read error. No DNA is shown, since the ends of the CDR3 on it are uncertain; the CDR3 is the one TCRdb lists. The chain has TRBV12-3 or TRBV12-4 and TRBJ2-5; TRBD1 is the table's D call, not checked against the DNA. The CDR3 numbers 11 amino acids, ends counted. The CDR3 spells CASSLIGAQYY.

Comments on this clonotype: A much larger clonotype is one base distant, so this may be a read error. This chain links TRBV5-1 with TRBJ1-1; weak D call: TRBD1 (5 bases). CDR3 size: 15 residues. CDR1 and CDR2 from the germline V gene are SGHRS and YFSETQ. In DNA form, the CDR3 reads TGCGCCAGCAGCTTGGATGGCAGGGAGGGCACTGAAGCTCTCTTT. Translation gives CASSLDGREGTEALF.

Remarks on this clonotype: The CDR3 ends on some other residue instead of the conserved phenylalanine or tryptophan, so this is likely a read error. The limits of the CDR3 on the DNA are not certain, so only TCRdb's listed CDR3 is given. The chain uses TRBV11-2 and TRBJ2-7. Germline V gene lookup returns CDR1 SGHAT and CDR2 FQNNGV. The CDR3 has 14 residues if both end residues are counted. The CDR3 sequence: CASSLIDNSYEQYL.

The sample holds one count of this clonotype. The V call is TRBV12-3 or TRBV12-4, the J call TRBJ2-7; TRBD2 agrees at 7 bases. The CDR3 consists of 14 residues. V gave up 7 bases and J gave up 3 bases; unmatched junction bases: 9. The CDR3 region is CASIWTRGSYEQYF. In DNA form, the CDR3 reads TGTGCCAGCATCTGGACTCGCGGGAGCTACGAGCAGTACTTC.

Concerning this clonotype itself: Relative to the germline gene, one junction end is altered; a read error may explain this. The rearrangement links TRBV24-1 to TRBJ2-2, with a weak D call TRBD2 (5 bases). The length of the CDR3 is 16 residues. Per germline, CDR1 KGHDR and CDR2 SFDVKD. CDR3 in DNA: TGCGCCACCAGTGATTTACCAGCGGCGAACACCGGGGAGCCGTTTTTT. Translating it yields CATSDLPAANTGEPFF.

The V call is TRBV10-2, the J call TRBJ2-7; D uncertain. The V and J ends lost 3 bases and 4 bases respectively, with 10 bases between them. CDR3 size: 13 residues. CDR1 is WSHSY, CDR2 SAAADI, per germline. The chain's CDR3 is CASSDRQEYEQYF. CDR3 coding DNA: TGCGCCAGCAGTGATCGCCAGGAATACGAGCAGTACTTC.

This sequence joins TRBV7-8 and TRBJ2-1; TRBD2 agrees at 8 bases. Per the germline V gene, CDR1 is SGHVS and CDR2 is FQNEAQ. This CDR3 contains 14 residues. The CDR3 nucleotides are TGTACTAGCGGCTTTCTGGCGGGGCTTAATGAGCAGTTCTTC. Protein product: CTSGFLAGLNEQFF.

In regard to this clonotype: A single base separates this from a much larger clone, so it may be a read error. The chain is built from TRBV20-1 and TRBJ1-1; D ambiguous. This CDR3 contains 15 residues. Per the germline V gene, CDR1 is DFQATT and CDR2 is SNEGSKA (reference sequence). V lost 1 base, J lost 3 bases, and 15 bases lay in between. The CDR3: CSARGAAVMDTEAFF. CDR3 DNA sequence: TGCAGTGCTAGAGGGGCAGCAGTAATGGACACTGAAGCTTTCTTT.

In regard to this clonotype: Mismatch with germline at one junction end may stem from a read error. The chain recombines TRBV6-1 with TRBJ2-1; perhaps TRBD2 as D (6 bases). Germline values: CDR1 MNHNS, CDR2 SASEGT. The CDR3 runs 13 residues. CDR3 residues: CASRRDVGNEQFF. The CDR3 bases are TGTGCTAGCAGGAGGGATGTGGGCAATGAGCAGTTCTTC.

This clonotype has only one observation. At one end, the junction sequence differs from germline, possibly due to a read error. The rearrangement joins TRBV11-2 to TRBJ1-5, with D possibly matching TRBD1 (5 bases). This CDR3 is built from 15 residues. From germline, CDR1 is SGHAT and CDR2 FQNNGV. This chain's CDR3 is CGSSLEDRGSQPQRF. The CDR3, as DNA: TGTGGAAGCAGCTTAGAAGACAGAGGTTCCCAGCCCCAGCGTTTT. The full variable domain, in which reference TRBV11-2 and TRBJ1-5 provide the parts outside the CDR3, is EAGVAQSPRYKIIEKRQSVAFWCNPISGHATLYWYQQILGQGPKLLIQFQNNGVVDDSQLPKDRFSAERLKGVDSTLKIQPAKLEDSAVYLCGSSLEDRGSQPQRFGDGTRLSIL.

With regard to this clonotype: The germline gene is not matched at one end of the junction; a read error may be the cause. This chain links TRBV29-1 with TRBJ2-1; weak D call: TRBD2 (5 bases). Looked up from germline, CDR1 is SQVTM and CDR2 is ANQGSEA. The CDR3 totals 17 residues. The CDR3 protein is CSVEGGDGVVSYNEQFF. In nucleotides, the CDR3 is TGCAGCGTTGAAGGGGGAGACGGGGTGGTTTCCTATAATGAGCAGTTCTTC.